Sequencing of this TCR beta chain was carried out in a study of tumor-infiltrating lymphocytes in primary liver carcinoma. Overall study context: Patients comprised men and women whose ages fell between 30 and 69 years.

Blood RNA came from unsorted whole blood; germline DNA was also extracted. Peripheral blood, around 4 milliliters, was collected prior to surgery. The CDR3 has 15 amino acids. Germline lookup yields CDR1 MNHEY and CDR2 SVGEGT. Synthesis of TCR beta cDNA was carried out from around 540 ng total RNA with a constant-region primer. Three rounds of nested multiplex PCR with slightly modified ARM-PCR produced TCR beta libraries. For 10 cycles apiece, the opening two PCR rounds ran with TRBV1-TRBV30 forward primers and a C-beta reverse primer. Via MiXCR, TCRdb re-called the multiplex PCR reads, giving one row per CDR3 protein. The repertoire holds 300,000 to 400,000 distinct CDR3 sequences, 55% to 65% seen once, with approximately 9% in the top ten. Broader study findings: Whereas tumor region pairs overlapped more, tumor-adjacent and tumor-blood pairs overlapped less.

This clonotype was found once. Its target is not known. A read error may produce the germline difference seen at one junction end. The V and J genes are TRBV6-2 or TRBV6-3 and TRBJ1-5; D uncertain. The receptor was derived from a man aged 35-49 years with primary liver carcinoma and hepatitis B virus infection. Sequences were obtained from peripheral blood. The chain's CDR3 is CASSYSRHGNQLQHF. The CDR3 nucleotides are TGTGCCAGCAGTTACTCGCGACATGGCAATCAGCTCCAGCATTTT.